The clone carrying this T cell receptor (beta chain) was found a few times. The V end was cut by 2 bases, the J end by 1 base, with 5 bases between. The CDR3 length is 13 residues. Germline-derived CDR1 and CDR2 are MRHNA and SNTAGT. This record comes from a study of blood T cell repertoires in COVID-19. On the study more broadly: Collection of acute and convalescent COVID-19 samples took place in the United States, Italy and Spain. PBMCs, B-cell-depleted T cells, or T cells were the source of the cDNA or gDNA that made up the material.

Source study methods: Reference gene primer amplification gave nucleated cell count estimates. Clones were read by immunoSEQ multiplex PCR, and TCRdb kept only the in-frame ones, dropping some. V and J calls and clone size are given by that table; D and trimming were obtained from the DNA. The table lists 200,000 to 250,000 clones, about 88% of them singletons. The receptor was derived from a man between 45 and 60 years old who had recovered from COVID-19. V usage is TRBV6-4 and J usage is TRBJ1-1, with D unclear. Sequencing input: peripheral blood. This CDR3 is CASSDRENTEAFF. As DNA, the CDR3 is TGTGCCAGCAGTGACCGGGAGAACACTGAAGCTTTCTTT.